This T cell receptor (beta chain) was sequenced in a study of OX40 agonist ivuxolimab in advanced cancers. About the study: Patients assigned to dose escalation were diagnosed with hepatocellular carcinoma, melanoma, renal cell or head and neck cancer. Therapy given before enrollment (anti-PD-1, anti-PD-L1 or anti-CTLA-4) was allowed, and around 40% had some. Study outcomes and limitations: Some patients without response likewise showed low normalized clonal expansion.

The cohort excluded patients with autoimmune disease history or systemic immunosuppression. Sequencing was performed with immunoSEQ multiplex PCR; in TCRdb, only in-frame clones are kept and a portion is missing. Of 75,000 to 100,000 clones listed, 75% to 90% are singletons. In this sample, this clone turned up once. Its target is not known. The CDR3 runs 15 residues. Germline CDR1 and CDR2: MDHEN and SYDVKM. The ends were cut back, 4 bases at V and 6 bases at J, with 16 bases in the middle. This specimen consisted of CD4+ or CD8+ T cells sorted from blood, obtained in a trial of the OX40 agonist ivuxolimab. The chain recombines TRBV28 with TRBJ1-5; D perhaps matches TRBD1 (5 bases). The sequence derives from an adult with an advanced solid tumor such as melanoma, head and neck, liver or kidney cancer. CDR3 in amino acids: CASSYQRGSAQPQHF. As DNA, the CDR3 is TGTGCCAGCAGTTACCAGCGGGGCTCAGCTCAGCCCCAGCATTTT.